A selection of T cell receptor beta chains follows, all from one sample in a study. TCRdb used MiXCR to reprocess the RT-PCR reads, holding one entry per CDR3 protein. The table shows about 700,000 distinct CDR3 sequences, with 13% to 15% occurring only once. Sequenced material: memory CD4+ T cells from blood. The receptor source for this set is a female donor in good health, serving as a healthy control. CDR3s include the opening cysteine and the closing phenylalanine or tryptophan. A row's size may be missing; if present it is once, few, many or a size class.

CASRAGALWIRKNNEQFF,few,TRBV2
CATSDSGTGWGETQYF,few,TRBV24-1
CASSINGFTDTQYF,few,TRBV19
CASSLLGTGGGGETQYF,few,TRBV7-2
CAISVGFYNEQFF,many,TRBV10-3
CASNRGRYGTEAFF,NA,TRBV28
CSVQGGGGNYGYTF,few,TRBV29-1
CASSALDSNYGYTF,NA,TRBV25-1
CAWSNRDSEQFF,few,TRBV30
CASSLTNQAYEQYF,few,TRBV7-8
CASSPQRGASAYNEQFF,few,TRBV18
CSASGSLAGGTAEQYF,few,TRBV20-1
CSASHTGGNEAFF,few,TRBV20-1
CSARDGRSGNTIYF,few,TRBV20-1
CASSWETNIQYF,many,TRBV7-2
CASSQEPGGFSNQPQHF,NA,TRBV4-1
CSARTRSLDEQFF,NA,TRBV20-1
CASSQGQLTMNTEAFF,NA,TRBV3-1
CASSVDATDRAGNTIYF,NA,TRBV9
CATSRDIVVEKLFF,NA,TRBV15
CASSYVGDQPQHF,many,TRBV6-5
CASSPLIAGPSYEQYF,few,TRBV5-1
CSAGGESYNEQFF,many,TRBV29-1
CASSQSGYMNTEAFF,few,TRBV12-3/TRBV12-4
CASSKWTGPNEKLFF,few,TRBV7-8
CASSPHSNQPQHF,many,TRBV7-8
CSAIDRGRGANVLTF,NA,TRBV20-1
CANSDTRGSGNTIYF,NA,TRBV12-3/TRBV12-4
CASSSGFGAADIQYF,NA,TRBV11-3
CSARSRTAQETQYF,few,TRBV20-1
CAISGQGDSNQPQHF,many,TRBV10-3
CASSEGGGGIFGYTF,few,TRBV6-1
CASSYRPTGSSNEQFF,NA,TRBV6-5
CASSLDAPNEQFF,NA,TRBV5-4
CSARDRGEGLDEQYF,NA,TRBV20-1
CASSGGENEQFF,few,TRBV28
CASSLVEGIEQFF,many,TRBV7-2
CASSYFGGMGTDTQYF,NA,TRBV6-2/TRBV6-3
CSARLPLAADTWDEQFF,many,TRBV20-1
CASSRFTGELFF,NA,TRBV7-2
CASSSGKGNEKLFF,many,TRBV11-2